This T cell receptor (beta chain) was profiled in a study of T cells in localized non-small cell lung cancer. Study results and limitations: Highest T cell clonality was seen in uninvolved adjacent lung, surpassing that measured in tumor. Those with higher blood T cell density had longer overall survival. Heterogeneity cannot be ruled out, as sequencing used one tumor region only. In adjacent lung, a median roughly 62 of the top 100 tumor clones were found.

Remarks on this clone: As yet, its antigen is unknown.

Assay used: immunoSEQ multiplex PCR; TCRdb lists only in-frame clones, some missing. The profile covers tens of thousands of clones, with 88% appearing a single time and 30% taken by the ten largest. CDR1 and CDR2 from the germline V gene are WSHSY and SAAADI. The CDR3 sequence is 16 residues long. The V gene end was trimmed by 6 bases and the J gene end by 8 bases; junction bases not matched to a gene: 13. This TCR derives from a male donor at least 60 years old with stage II lung adenocarcinoma. This sequence joins TRBV10-2 and TRBJ2-1; 10 bases fit TRBD2. The specimen comprised peripheral blood mononuclear cells, sampled before any cancer treatment. The CDR3 loop reads CASRKLAGDFQYEQFF. The CDR3 DNA reads as TGCGCCAGCAGGAAGCTAGCGGGAGATTTCCAATATGAGCAGTTCTTC.